This T cell receptor beta chain was obtained from a study of T cell responses to AZD1222 COVID-19 vaccine. V dropped 2 bases and J dropped 10 bases, with 11 bases sitting between them. The CDR3 consists of 12 residues. In germline, CDR1 is MNHNS, CDR2 SASEGT. The method was immunoSEQ multiplex PCR; TCRdb's version includes in-frame clones alone and lacks a portion of them. The table includes some 150,000 clones, 90% to 95% detected once. The sample consisted of peripheral blood, taken on day 0 of AZD1222 vaccination. The TCR was taken from an adult in good health. The chain is built from TRBV6-1 and TRBJ1-1, with unresolved D. The CDR3: CASSERGYGAFF. The CDR3 region has the DNA TGTGCCAGCAGTGAACGAGGATACGGAGCTTTCTTT.